Following are 14 T cell receptor beta chains from one sample sequenced in a study of blood T cell repertoires in COVID-19. Assay used: immunoSEQ multiplex PCR; TCRdb lists only in-frame clones, some missing. The sample consists of 150,000 to 200,000 clones, less than 90% of them appearing once. Sequencing input: peripheral blood. These receptor sequences come from a woman aged 70-85 years with COVID-19, enrolled during active disease.

This clone turned up a few times. The V and J genes are TRBV12-5 and TRBJ2-2, with a weak D call TRBD1 (5 bases). CDR3 length equals 17 residues. The V and J ends lost 0 bases and 0 bases respectively, with 11 bases between them. The germline CDR1 and CDR2 sequences are LGHNT and FRNRAP. The CDR3 DNA is TGTGCTAGTGGTTTGGTACTCGGCAGGGCGAACACCGGGGAGCTGTTTTTT. Protein sequence: CASGLVLGRANTGELFF.

The gene calls are TRBV15 and TRBJ1-1; D is uncertain. The V end was cut by 4 bases, the J end by 0 bases, with 12 bases between. This CDR3 is built from 15 residues. CDR1 and CDR2 (germline): LNHNV, YYDKDF (reference sequence). CDR3 in DNA: TGTGCCACCAGCACCCGGACGGGGATGAACACTGAAGCTTTCTTT. It specifies CATSTRTGMNTEAFF.

J is TRBJ1-1 and V is TRBV10-1; perhaps TRBD1 as D (5 bases). With 5 bases removed from V and 9 bases from J, the gap between germline ends came to 19 bases. Germline-derived CDR1 and CDR2 are WNHNN and SYGVQD (reference sequence). The CDR3 runs 14 residues. The CDR3 region has the DNA TGCGCCAGCAGTACAACGGGACTGCCGGCTCAAGCTTTCTTT. Residues: CASSTTGLPAQAFF.

The chain couples TRBV5-1 to TRBJ2-1; 8 bases are a match to TRBD1. The CDR3 is made up of 15 amino acids. Germline V gives CDR1 SGHRS, CDR2 YFSETQ. V lost 3 bases, J lost 7 bases, and 9 bases stayed unmatched. CDR3 in amino acids: CASSYGQGAENEQFF. The CDR3 DNA sequence: TGCGCCAGCAGCTACGGACAGGGCGCAGAGAATGAGCAGTTCTTC.

V is TRBV28 and J is TRBJ1-1; D ambiguous. CDR3 size: 15 residues. The V end was cut by 6 bases, the J end by 3 bases, with 17 bases between. CDR1 is MDHEN and CDR2 is SYDVKM in the germline V gene. CDR3 sequence: CASSSPDFLDTEAFF. Here the CDR3 DNA reads TGTGCCAGCAGCTCCCCGGACTTTCTCGACACTGAAGCTTTCTTT.

The chain uses TRBV5-1 and TRBJ1-4, with D perhaps TRBD1 (6 bases). Germline assignment: CDR1 SGHRS and CDR2 YFSETQ. The germline V and J ends were trimmed by 4 bases and 6 bases, with 16 bases remaining between them. The CDR3 covers 15 residues. The CDR3 nucleotides are TGCGCCAGCAGCATCGGGACACACGGGGATGAAAAACTGTTTTTT. As protein: CASSIGTHGDEKLFF.

V usage is TRBV7-2 and J usage is TRBJ1-1; no clear D. Deletions cut 3 bases from V and 4 bases from J, with 12 bases between. The CDR3 runs to 14 residues. Germline assignment: CDR1 SGHTA and CDR2 FQGNSA. CDR3 sequence (DNA): TGTGCCAGCAGCTTGGAGGTTTTGAGCACTGAAGCTTTCTTT. It specifies CASSLEVLSTEAFF. Complete variable domain (other parts from reference TRBV7-2 and TRBJ1-1): GAGVSQSPSNKVTEKGKDVELRCDPISGHTALYWYRQSLGQGLEFLIYFQGNSAPDKSGLPSDRFSAERTGGSVSTLTIQRTQQEDSAVYLCASSLEVLSTEAFFGQGTRLTVV.

The chain joins TRBV10-3 to TRBJ1-1; the D gene is possibly TRBD1 (5 bases). Deletions cut 0 bases from V and 11 bases from J, with 16 bases between. The CDR3 runs to 14 residues. Germline lookup yields CDR1 ENHRY and CDR2 SYGVKD. CDR3 DNA: TGTGCCATCAGTGAGTCGAAGTTCCAGGGTTGGGCTTTCTTT. It encodes CAISESKFQGWAFF.

This chain connects TRBV14 to TRBJ2-5, with a weak D call TRBD2 (6 bases). V lost 3 bases, J lost 5 bases, and 16 bases lay in between. The CDR3 has 15 amino acids. CDR1 SGHDN and CDR2 FVKESK come from the germline V gene. CDR3: CASSHKGREWETQYF. The CDR3 DNA follows: TGTGCCAGCAGCCATAAAGGACGGGAGTGGGAGACCCAGTACTTC.

The chain is built from TRBV7-2 and TRBJ1-3, with D tentatively TRBD1 (5 bases). Germline loops: CDR1 SGHTA, CDR2 FQGNSA. With 5 bases removed from V and 0 bases from J, the gap between germline ends came to 14 bases. The CDR3 is 16 residues long. The CDR3 DNA is TGTGCCAGCAGCAGCAGACAGCAGAGCTCTGGAAACACCATATATTTT. Translating gives CASSSRQQSSGNTIYF.

The gene calls are TRBV7-8 and TRBJ1-1, with 9 bases identical to TRBD1. The V gene end was trimmed by 3 bases and the J gene end by 6 bases; junction bases not matched to a gene: 8. Germline V gene data show CDR1 as SGHVS and CDR2 as FQNEAQ. CDR3 length: 15 amino acids. The CDR3 DNA sequence: TGTGCCAGCAGCTTGGAAGGACAGGGGTTGCCTGAAGCTTTCTTT. Encoded protein: CASSLEGQGLPEAFF.

The CDR3 nucleotides are TGCAGTGTGAACGGCTACGAGCAGTACTTC. As protein: CSVNGYEQYF. This chain links TRBV20-1 with TRBJ2-7; D remains unclear. Germline V lookup: CDR1 DFQATT, CDR2 SNEGSKA (reference sequence). V lost 7 bases to trimming and J lost 3 bases, with 7 bases between them. This CDR3 is built from 10 residues.

The CDR3 reads CASSGTGTRPYNEQFF. Here the CDR3 DNA reads TGTGCCAGCAGCGGAACGGGAACCCGACCCTACAATGAGCAGTTCTTC. V gene TRBV9 combines with J gene TRBJ2-1; possibly TRBD2 for D (5 bases). Germline V gene lookup returns CDR1 SGDLS and CDR2 YYNGEE. The CDR3 has 16 residues. The ends were cut back, 3 bases at V and 2 bases at J, with 15 bases in the middle.

The chain's CDR3 is CSASRRDSPLHF. The DNA of the CDR3 is TGCAGTGCTAGTAGGCGGGATTCACCCCTCCACTTT. V and J are TRBV20-1 and TRBJ1-6; D is ambiguous. Trimming took 3 bases from V and 8 from J, leaving 8 bases between them. The V gene's germline CDR1 is DFQATT and CDR2 SNEGSKA (reference sequence). The length of the CDR3 is 12 residues.